This T cell receptor (beta chain) was sequenced for a study of CD8+ T cells in alopecia areata (dated by TCRdb to between 2017 and 2018). About the study as a whole: High-throughput TCRbeta sequencing was used to examine T cell clonal expansion in alopecia areata in both the C3H/HeJ mouse model and human patients. The RNA source kit depended on sample type: the PAXgene miRNA kit for fixed scalp, the miRNeasy kit for PBMCs, and the RNeasy kit for mouse skin. On the human side, TCRbeta sequencing was run on scalp tissue and on sorted CD4+ and CD8+ peripheral blood T cells from healthy controls and from alopecia areata patients with either patchy or totalis/universalis disease. TCRbeta CDR3 regions were amplified by immunoSEQ multiplex PCR with 35 Vbeta forward and 13 Jbeta reverse primers. Clonality in the scalp was compared among normal scalp (n=4), patchy alopecia areata scalp (n=8), and alopecia totalis/universalis scalp (n=8).

General findings and caveats noted by the study authors: Shared TCR sequences between patients were less evident than in mice, which may be partly attributable to HLA diversity in the patient population. Unlike mouse skin, where gammadelta T cells dominate, normal human skin contains resident alphabeta T cells that get sequenced too, which complicates analysis of the scalp TCR repertoire. Compared with normal scalp, lesional scalp had higher clonality and more expanded CD8+ clones, particularly in alopecia totalis/universalis, a pattern that suggests antigenic drive.

This clone has more than one count but fewer than ten. The specificity of this receptor is unknown. No base-level quality is on record; no much larger clone is a single base apart. PBMCs were isolated by density centrifugation and stained for CD3, CD4 and CD8, after which CD4+ and CD8+ T cells were sorted on a FACSAria. Scalp biopsies and blood samples were obtained from unaffected controls. The method behind the library was the immunoSEQ multiplex PCR assay. RNA was extracted from all samples and reverse transcribed into cDNA, which served as template for TCR sequencing. First-strand cDNA was synthesized using SuperScript III with a 2:1 mix of oligo-dT and random hexamers. Amplification bias was assessed with a synthetic immune receptor repertoire, and residual bias was removed computationally. In the authors' own workflow: Raw reads were preprocessed for error removal, and CDR3 was defined according to IMGT conventions as running from the conserved cysteine to phenylalanine. Clonality was computed by normalizing Shannon entropy by log2 of the number of productive unique TCRs and subtracting the result from 1. Scalp TCRbeta sequences were cross-referenced with sorted blood CD4 and CD8 repertoires so that the CD4 or CD8 identity of scalp clones could be inferred. This is the immuneACCESS table as TCRdb keeps it, with only in-frame sequences that have V and J called. A part of the clones is gone; compared with another copy, unresolved V genes explain less than half, and the rest is unexplained. V, J and clone size were drawn from that table, and D and trimming were deduced from the DNA. The sample table shows 90,000 to 120,000 clones, and around 59% are seen once. Around 20% of the sample is taken by the ten largest.

Including cysteine and phenylalanine, the CDR3 has 16 amino acids. Left in the record is the CDR3 DNA by itself, 48 bases read in frame from the first base. Relative to germline, V is 0 bases shorter and J is 6 bases shorter, with 14 bases between their ends. In the germline V gene, CDR1 corresponds to SNHLY and CDR2 to FYNNEI. Material: CD8+ T cells sorted from blood. The sequence came from a human donor in good health. Here the chain combines TRBV2 and TRBJ1-4; the D gene is perhaps TRBD1, on 5 matching bases. The nucleotide sequence is given as TGTGCCAGCAGTGAAGCGCTCTTGGGGACGGATGAAAAACTGTTTTTT. This translates into CASSEALLGTDEKLFF.